The 29 T cell receptor beta chains listed next were all sequenced from one sample in a study of T cells after yellow fever vaccination. TCRdb used MiXCR to reprocess the 5' RACE reads, holding one entry per CDR3 protein. The sample consists of around 310,000 distinct CDR3 sequences, around 4% of them appearing once. The sequencing here drew on PBMCs, taken on the day of the yellow fever booster vaccination. Receptor source: a young man who received the YFV17D yellow fever vaccine.

Regarding this clonotype: The conserved phenylalanine or tryptophan is not found at the CDR3 terminus, so this likely reflects a read error. The DNA is left out, because the CDR3 cannot be placed on it with certainty; the CDR3 is given as TCRdb lists it. This chain connects TRBV25-1 to TRBJ1-1; TRBD1 is taken as the D call from the table, unchecked against the DNA. The CDR3 adds up to 16 amino acids, both ends counted. CDR1 is MGHDK and CDR2 is SYGVNS in the germline V gene. CDR3 loop: CASSEEPPTAPGTWRT.

The chain has TRBV15 and TRBJ1-2, with D possibly matching TRBD1 (5 bases). Trimming shortened V by 0 bases and J by 13 bases, and 15 bases separated the two germline ends. The CDR3 sequence is 13 residues long. Germline V gives CDR1 LNHNV, CDR2 YYDKDF (reference sequence). In DNA form, the CDR3 reads TGTGCCACCAGCAGAGACTTCCTACAGGAAAGCACCTTC. It specifies CATSRDFLQESTF.

A few counts support this clonotype. This rearrangement joins TRBV10-3 to TRBJ2-5; 9 bases agree with TRBD2. Germline V lookup: CDR1 ENHRY, CDR2 SYGVKD. The CDR3 runs 13 residues. V lost 6 bases, J lost 5 bases, and 4 bases stayed unmatched. CDR3 sequence (DNA): TGTGCCATCAGAGGGGGGACTAGCGAGACCCAGTACTTC. Protein: CAIRGGTSETQYF.

The chain combines TRBV20-1 with TRBJ2-5; TRBD1 matches at 9 bases. V trimming: 6 bases; J trimming: 7 bases; junction bases outside the gene matches: 6. CDR1 and CDR2 from the germline V gene are DFQATT and SNEGSKA (reference sequence). This CDR3 comprises 12 residues. The CDR3 sequence: CSASGQGGTQYF. The CDR3 bases are TGCAGTGCGTCGGGACAGGGAGGGACCCAGTACTTC.

The table lists this clonotype with many counts. This chain uses TRBV20-1 with TRBJ2-7; 9 bases are a match to TRBD2. The germline V gene has CDR1 DFQATT and CDR2 SNEGSKA (reference sequence). Trimming removed 5 bases from V and 5 bases from J; junction bases left unmatched: 10. This CDR3 contains 14 residues. The CDR3 here is CSADPPTSGHEQYF. Here the CDR3 DNA reads TGCAGTGCTGACCCGCCGACTAGCGGCCACGAGCAGTACTTC.

At least ten counts were recorded for this clonotype. This chain uses TRBV11-2 with TRBJ2-1; no definite D call. CDR3 length: 16 residues. V lost 2 bases, J lost 3 bases, and 14 bases lay in between. Per germline, CDR1 SGHAT and CDR2 FQNNGV. The CDR3 coding sequence is TGTGCCAGCAGCTTATTGTCCCCGGAGTACTACAATGAGCAGTTCTTC. It yields the protein CASSLLSPEYYNEQFF.

Only a few counts were recorded for this clonotype. V usage is TRBV12-3 or TRBV12-4 and J usage is TRBJ1-6; no clear D gene. The V and J ends lost 7 bases and 2 bases respectively, with 12 bases between them. The CDR3 consists of 15 residues. DNA of the CDR3: TGTGCCAGCACCAACGACACACCCTATAATTCACCCCTCCACTTT. This gives the protein CASTNDTPYNSPLHF.

This clonotype has just a few counts. The chain joins TRBV6-5 to TRBJ2-7, with a possible D match to TRBD2 (5 bases). Germline CDR1 is MNHEY and CDR2 is SVGAGI. This CDR3 is 14 amino acids long. With 2 bases removed from V and 5 bases from J, the gap between germline ends came to 13 bases. The CDR3 DNA is TGTGCCAGCAGTTACATTCGGGGAACGGACGAGCAGTACTTC. This encodes CASSYIRGTDEQYF.

This chain joins TRBV30 and TRBJ1-5; D is perhaps TRBD1 (5 bases). The CDR3 length is 13 residues. In germline, CDR1 is GTSNPN, CDR2 SVGIG (reference sequence). The V end lost 1 base, the J end lost 7 bases, and 11 bases lay between the germline ends. CDR3 sequence: CAWSGGGSQPQHF. In DNA, the CDR3 is TGTGCCTGGAGTGGGGGGGGGAGCCAGCCCCAGCATTTT.

This clonotype came up many times. The chain has TRBV20-1 and TRBJ2-1; D is unclear. The CDR3 extends over 11 amino acids. V was pared by 5 bases and J by 5 bases, with 7 bases between. CDR1 DFQATT and CDR2 SNEGSKA come from the germline V gene (reference sequence). CDR3: CSAENHNEQFF. CDR3 nucleotides: TGCAGTGCTGAGAATCACAATGAGCAGTTCTTC.

The sample holds many counts of this clonotype. This rearrangement joins TRBV29-1 to TRBJ2-1; D is undetermined. The CDR3 contains 11 residues. CDR1 and CDR2 (germline): SQVTM, ANQGSEA. Trimming left V 5 bases short and J 9 bases short, with 11 bases between. DNA for the CDR3: TGCAGCGTTACCTTCGTTCGTGAGCAGTTCTTC. Protein sequence: CSVTFVREQFF.

This clonotype was seen repeatedly, ten times or more. J is TRBJ2-2 and V is TRBV23-1; D possibly corresponds to TRBD2 (6 bases). TRBV23-1 qualifies as an ORF whose function is uncertain. Trimming removed 3 bases at V and 1 base at J, with 12 bases between. CDR3 length: 16 residues. The CDR3 DNA is TGCGCCAGCAGTCAGGAGGGCAGGAAGAACACCGGGGAGCTGTTTTTT. Translation: CASSQEGRKNTGELFF.

This clonotype was seen a handful of times. The chain is built from TRBV9 and TRBJ1-6; no firm D call. The germline V gene has CDR1 SGDLS and CDR2 YYNGEE. CDR3 length: 13 residues. Trimming left V 0 bases short and J 9 bases short, with 7 bases between. CDR3 residues: CASSVAKVSPLHF. As DNA, the CDR3 is TGTGCCAGCAGCGTAGCAAAAGTTTCACCCCTCCACTTT.

This clonotype was seen many times. The chain links TRBV5-1 to TRBJ2-5; 8 bases agree with TRBD2. The junction had 2 bases not matched to a gene; V was cut back by 3 bases and J by 1 base. The germline gives CDR1 SGHRS, CDR2 YFSETQ. The CDR3 spans 14 residues. The CDR3: CASSWLAGQETQYF. CDR3 DNA sequence: TGCGCCAGCAGCTGGCTAGCGGGCCAAGAGACCCAGTACTTC.

This clonotype was picked up many times. The chain carries TRBV13 and TRBJ2-4; 11 nucleotides match TRBD2. Germline trimming cut 4 bases from V and 1 base from J; bases unmatched to any gene: 3. In germline, CDR1 is PRHDT, CDR2 FYEKMQ (reference sequence). CDR3 length equals 16 residues. The CDR3 is CASSSRTSGAKNIQYF. The CDR3, as DNA: TGTGCCAGCAGCTCCCGGACTAGCGGGGCCAAAAACATTCAGTACTTC. Drawing the rest from reference TRBV13 and TRBJ2-4, the complete variable domain is AAGVIQSPRHLIKEKRETATLKCYPIPRHDTVYWYQQGPGQDPQFLISFYEKMQSDKGSIPDRFSAQQFSDYHSELNMSSLELGDSALYFCASSSRTSGAKNIQYFGAGTRLSVL.

CDR3 region: CSVMGASASYEQYF. Here the CDR3 DNA reads TGCAGTGTCATGGGTGCGTCTGCCTCCTACGAGCAGTACTTC. J is TRBJ2-7 and V is TRBV20-1; D not resolved. Trimming left V 7 bases short and J 0 bases short, with 16 bases between. There are 14 residues in the CDR3. The germline gives CDR1 DFQATT, CDR2 SNEGSKA (reference sequence).

The rearrangement joins TRBV4-1 to TRBJ1-1; maybe TRBD1 (5 bases). The CDR3 runs to 14 residues. The V and J ends lost 0 bases and 2 bases respectively, with 7 bases between them. Germline V gene sequence: CDR1 MGHRA, CDR2 YSYEKL. CDR3 nucleotide sequence: TGCGCCAGCAGCCAAGAGGGGCCTAACACTGAAGCTTTCTTT. It codes for CASSQEGPNTEAFF.

In this sample, this clonotype turned up many times. The rearrangement joins TRBV9 to TRBJ2-1; possible D gene TRBD2, 7 bases. V lost 3 bases to trimming and J lost 15 bases, with 19 bases between them. The CDR3 runs to 13 residues. In germline, CDR1 is SGDLS, CDR2 YYNGEE. The CDR3 region has the DNA TGTGCCAGCAGCGCTCAGATGGGGGGGGCCCCGTTCTTC. Amino acid sequence: CASSAQMGGAPFF.

At least ten counts were recorded for this clonotype. This rearrangement joins TRBV7-6 to TRBJ2-5; 7 nucleotides match TRBD1. V dropped 2 bases and J dropped 6; count of bases not matched to a gene: 3. The CDR3 sequence is 13 residues long. Per the germline V gene, CDR1 is SGHVS and CDR2 is FNYEAQ. CDR3 bases: TGTGCCAGCAGCTTAAGAAGGGGGCAGACCCAGTACTTC. It specifies CASSLRRGQTQYF.

This clonotype occurred many times. CDR3 bases: TGTGCCAGCTCACCGAGACAGGGGAATGAAAAACTGTTTTTT. Its protein is CASSPRQGNEKLFF. This chain joins TRBV18 and TRBJ1-4; 8 nucleotides line up with TRBD1. The CDR3 is made up of 14 amino acids. V was pared by 3 bases and J by 5 bases, with 2 bases of the junction left unmatched. The germline CDR1 and CDR2 sequences are KGHSH and LQKENI.

This clonotype occurred many times. The chain is built from TRBV14 and TRBJ2-3; 9 bases are shared with TRBD2. Germline-derived CDR1 and CDR2 are SGHDN and FVKESK. With 4 bases clipped from V and 2 bases from J, the junction kept 4 bases outside the gene matches. This CDR3 is 15 amino acids long. The CDR3 nucleotides are TGTGCCAGCAGCCCCGCGGGGGGGCACACAGATACGCAGTATTTT. As protein: CASSPAGGHTDTQYF.

This clonotype showed up many times. The V call is TRBV5-1, the J call TRBJ2-5; the D is unclear. CDR3 size: 15 residues. Trimming took off 3 bases at V and 1 base at J, with 13 bases between the two ends. The germline CDR1 and CDR2 sequences are SGHRS and YFSETQ. The CDR3 DNA sequence: TGCGCCAGCAGCTCAGGATGGACCTCCCAAGAGACCCAGTACTTC. This codes for CASSSGWTSQETQYF.

This clonotype was observed at least ten times. V is TRBV20-1 and J is TRBJ2-7; TRBD2 agrees at 8 bases. CDR1 and CDR2 from the germline V gene are DFQATT and SNEGSKA (reference sequence). V lost 6 bases to trimming and J lost 4 bases; unmatched junction nucleotides: 17. This CDR3 is 16 amino acids long. CDR3 loop: CSAPLITSGGKYEQYF. CDR3 sequence (DNA): TGCAGTGCACCACTCATCACTAGCGGAGGAAAGTACGAGCAGTACTTC.

This clonotype was detected many times. The CDR3 protein is CASSLQAGYGYTF. CDR3 bases: TGTGCCAGCAGCTTACAGGCCGGCTATGGCTACACCTTC. This sequence joins TRBV7-2 and TRBJ1-2; no clear D. The length of the CDR3 is 13 residues. Per the germline V gene, CDR1 is SGHTA and CDR2 is FQGNSA. V dropped 2 bases and J dropped 4 bases, with 8 bases sitting between them. The whole variable domain, remainder taken from reference TRBV7-2 and TRBJ1-2, is GAGVSQSPSNKVTEKGKDVELRCDPISGHTALYWYRQSLGQGLEFLIYFQGNSAPDKSGLPSDRFSAERTGGSVSTLTIQRTQQEDSAVYLCASSLQAGYGYTFGSGTRLTVV.

This clonotype was counted at least ten times. This chain joins TRBV20-1 and TRBJ1-6; D gene uncertain. Trimming cost V 2 bases and J 10 bases, with 9 bases left between them. The length of the CDR3 is 12 residues. Per germline, CDR1 DFQATT and CDR2 SNEGSKA (reference sequence). The CDR3 DNA follows: TGCAGTGCTAGACCAGGACCGTCACCCCTCCACTTT. It encodes CSARPGPSPLHF.

Many counts were recorded for this clonotype. V and J are TRBV5-1 and TRBJ1-2; D is undetermined. This CDR3 contains 13 residues. V was cut by 2 bases and J by 0 bases, with 5 bases left in between. Germline CDR1 and CDR2: SGHRS and YFSETQ. This CDR3 is CASSFQANYGYTF. The CDR3 nucleotides are TGCGCCAGCAGCTTCCAAGCTAACTATGGCTACACCTTC.

DNA for the CDR3: TGTGCCAGCAGCCAAGATAGTGCAGGGGGGAATCAGCCCCAGCATTTT. It is translated as CASSQDSAGGNQPQHF. This chain links TRBV3-1 with TRBJ1-5; TRBD1 matches 7 bases. Germline trimming cut 0 bases from V and 4 bases from J; bases unmatched to any gene: 6. This CDR3 has 16 amino acids. From germline, CDR1 is LGHDT and CDR2 YNNKEL (reference sequence).

The table lists this clonotype with a few counts. The chain combines TRBV2 with TRBJ1-1; possibly TRBD1 for D (6 bases). The V end was cut by 7 bases, the J end by 2 bases, with 11 bases between. Germline lookup yields CDR1 SNHLY and CDR2 FYNNEI. The CDR3 extends over 13 amino acids. Here the CDR3 reads CASNGDTNTEAFF. The CDR3 DNA is TGTGCCAGCAACGGGGACACCAACACTGAAGCTTTCTTT.

This clonotype was seen ten or more times. This chain links TRBV5-1 with TRBJ2-1; 8 nucleotides align to TRBD1. With 7 bases clipped from V and 9 bases from J, the junction kept 12 bases outside the gene matches. CDR3 length: 14 amino acids. CDR1 and CDR2 from the germline V gene are SGHRS and YFSETQ. CDR3 sequence: CASHETGAEGEQFF. CDR3 bases: TGCGCCAGCCACGAGACAGGGGCAGAGGGTGAGCAGTTCTTC.